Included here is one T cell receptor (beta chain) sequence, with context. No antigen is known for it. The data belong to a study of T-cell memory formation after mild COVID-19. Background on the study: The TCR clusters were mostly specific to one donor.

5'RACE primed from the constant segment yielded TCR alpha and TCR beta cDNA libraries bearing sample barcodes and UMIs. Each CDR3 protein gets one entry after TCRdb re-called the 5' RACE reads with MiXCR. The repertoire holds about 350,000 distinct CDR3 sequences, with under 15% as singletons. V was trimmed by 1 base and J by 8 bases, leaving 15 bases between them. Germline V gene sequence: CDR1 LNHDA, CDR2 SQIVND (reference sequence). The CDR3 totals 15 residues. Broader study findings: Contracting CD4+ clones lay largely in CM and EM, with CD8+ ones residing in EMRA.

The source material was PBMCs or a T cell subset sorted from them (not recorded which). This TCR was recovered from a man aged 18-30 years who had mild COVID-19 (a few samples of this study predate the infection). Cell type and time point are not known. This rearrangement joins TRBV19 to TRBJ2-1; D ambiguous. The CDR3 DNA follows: TGTGCCAGTAGTATAGCCCGGGTCCAAAGGTATGAGCAGTTCTTC. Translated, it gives CASSIARVQRYEQFF. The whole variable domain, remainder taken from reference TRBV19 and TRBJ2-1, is DGGITQSPKYLFRKEGQNVTLSCEQNLNHDAMYWYRQDPGQGLRLIYYSQIVNDFQKGDIAEGYSVSREKKESFPLTVTSAQKNPTAFYLCASSIARVQRYEQFFGPGTRLTVL.